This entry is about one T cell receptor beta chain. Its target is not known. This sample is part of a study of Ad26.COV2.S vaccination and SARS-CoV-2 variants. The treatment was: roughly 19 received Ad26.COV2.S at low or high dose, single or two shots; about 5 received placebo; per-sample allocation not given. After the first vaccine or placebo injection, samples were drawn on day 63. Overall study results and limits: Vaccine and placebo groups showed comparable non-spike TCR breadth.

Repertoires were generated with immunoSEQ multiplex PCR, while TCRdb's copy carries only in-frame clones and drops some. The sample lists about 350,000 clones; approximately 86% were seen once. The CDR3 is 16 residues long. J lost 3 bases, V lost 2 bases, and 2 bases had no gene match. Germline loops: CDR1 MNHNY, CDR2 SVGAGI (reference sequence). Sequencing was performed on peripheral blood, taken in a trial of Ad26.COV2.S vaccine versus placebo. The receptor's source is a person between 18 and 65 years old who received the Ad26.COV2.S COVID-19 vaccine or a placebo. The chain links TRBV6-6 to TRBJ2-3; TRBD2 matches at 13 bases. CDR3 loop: CASSYPTSGRTDTQYF. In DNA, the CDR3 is TGTGCCAGCAGTTACCCGACTAGCGGGAGGACAGATACGCAGTATTTT.